This T cell receptor beta chain derives from a study of cytomegalovirus exposure and HLA in healthy donors. Note on this clone: The antigen is unknown.

The CDR3 contains 15 residues. V was clipped by 3 bases and J by 4 bases; unmatched bases: 5. Germline CDR1 and CDR2: LNHDA and SQIVND (reference sequence). The donors gave bone marrow, and they were healthy. Each donor was nominally healthy when sampled (though unrecorded immune exposures were likely). Study observations and caveats: Despite most TCR sequences being rare, some public TCRs occurred in many donors. The study labeled 180 or so TCR beta chains cytomegalovirus-associated.

Primers included in the PCR were 60 Vbeta and 13 Jbeta primers. The repertoire was sequenced with immunoSEQ multiplex PCR; TCRdb's copy has only in-frame clones and lacks some. The table includes around 150,000 clones, 55% to 75% detected once. What was sequenced was PBMCs. This rearrangement joins TRBV19 to TRBJ2-3; 9 bases agree with TRBD2. The clonotype comes from a woman aged 60-75 years in good health and CMV-seropositive. CDR3 nucleotide sequence: TGTGCCAGTAGTATCGGTAGCGGGAGTGCAGATACGCAGTATTTT. Protein: CASSIGSGSADTQYF.